The source of this T cell receptor beta chain is a study of CD8+ T cells in alopecia areata. A remark on this clone: The antigen is not known.

Germline V lookup: CDR1 MGHRA, CDR2 YSYEKL. Trimming took 5 bases from V and 4 from J, leaving 21 bases between them. This CDR3 spans 18 amino acids. Study-wide results and limits: Relative to normal scalp, lesional scalp, especially alopecia totalis/universalis, showed higher clonality. Scalp samples also yield sequences from resident alphabeta T cells of normal skin.

Extracted RNA was reverse transcribed into cDNA, the sequencing template. Sequenced by immunoSEQ multiplex PCR; TCRdb stores in-frame clones only, minus some. The sample shows 150,000 to 200,000 clones, around 54% of them seen only once. This chain links TRBV4-1 with TRBJ2-6; perhaps TRBD2 as D (6 bases). This receptor was taken from a human donor in good health. Sequenced material: CD4+ T cells sorted from blood. The CDR3: CASSSPPGSRGGANVLTF. CDR3 nucleotides: TGCGCCAGCAGCAGCCCGCCCGGGAGTCGGGGAGGGGCCAACGTCCTGACTTTC.